The present T cell receptor (beta chain) was sequenced within a study of blood T cell repertoires in COVID-19. This CDR3 has 17 residues. Germline loops: CDR1 LGHDT, CDR2 YNNKEL (reference sequence). The ends lost 0 bases at V and 3 bases at J; junction bases unmatched: 8. Generated by immunoSEQ multiplex PCR, the TCRdb table keeps only in-frame clones and is missing some. The sample consists of some 430,000 clones, 90% of them appearing once. This clone showed up just once. The receptor was isolated from a man younger than 30 who had recovered from COVID-19. The source material was PBMCs or T cells enriched from blood (not recorded which). The chain recombines TRBV3-1 (or the pseudogene TRBV3-2) with TRBJ2-1; 7 bases agree with TRBD2. The CDR3, as DNA: TGTGCCAGCAGCCAAGAAGGGCTAGCGGTTTACTACAATGAGCAGTTCTTC. Its translation is CASSQEGLAVYYNEQFF.